The 12 T cell receptor beta chains below all came from one sample that was sequenced in a study of T-cell memory formation after mild COVID-19. TCRdb re-called the 5' RACE reads through MiXCR, storing one row per CDR3 protein. In the table there are about 450,000 distinct CDR3 sequences, more than 20% of which are singletons. Sequenced material: PBMCs or a T cell subset sorted from them (not recorded which). The origin of the receptors is an adult woman who had mild COVID-19 (a few samples of this study predate the infection). Cell type and time point are not known.

This clonotype was recorded a few times. The CDR3 region is CASSLSGQYKETQYF. CDR3 nucleotides: TGTGCCAGCAGCCTCTCGGGACAGTATAAGGAGACCCAGTACTTC. The chain is built from TRBV7-3 and TRBJ2-5; 7 bases agree with TRBD1. CDR1 is SGHTA and CDR2 is FQGTGA in the germline V gene. The CDR3 is made up of 15 amino acids. V gave up 5 bases and J gave up 5 bases; unmatched junction bases: 11.

This clonotype showed up just a few times. The rearrangement joins TRBV12-3 or TRBV12-4 to TRBJ2-2, with D tentatively TRBD2 (8 bases). Between the trimmed V and J ends, which lost 6 bases and 3 bases, there was a span of 17 bases. CDR3 size: 16 residues. CDR3 protein: CASSRGGGTDTGELFF. In nucleotides, the CDR3 is TGTGCCAGCAGCCGGGGGGGCGGGACAGACACCGGGGAGCTGTTTTTT.

DNA of the CDR3: TGTGCCAGTAGTATAGGGACAGACTATGGCTACACCTTC. Its protein product is CASSIGTDYGYTF. The chain has TRBV19 and TRBJ1-2, with a tentative D call TRBD1 (6 bases). There are 13 residues in the CDR3. V lost 1 base, J lost 3 bases, and 6 bases lay in between. Germline CDR1 LNHDA, CDR2 SQIVND (reference sequence).

The chain is built from TRBV15 and TRBJ1-5; no definite D call. From germline, CDR1 is LNHNV and CDR2 YYDKDF (reference sequence). The CDR3 is 14 amino acids. V was shortened by 0 bases and J by 5 bases, with 8 bases between the two germline ends. CDR3 residues: CATSREGSYQPQHF. Here the CDR3 DNA reads TGTGCCACCAGCAGAGAGGGCAGCTATCAGCCCCAGCATTTT.

The chain is built from TRBV27 and TRBJ2-7; D is undetermined. V was clipped by 0 bases and J by 2 bases, with 5 bases between them. CDR1 and CDR2 from the germline V gene are MNHEY and SMNVEV (reference sequence). The CDR3 contains 13 residues. The DNA of the CDR3 is TGTGCCAGCAGTTTATCTAAGACCTACGAGCAGTACTTC. Amino acids: CASSLSKTYEQYF.

This chain joins TRBV5-1 and TRBJ1-3; TRBD1 aligns across 10 bases. The J segment lost 3 bases and the V segment lost 3 bases, leaving 0 bases of the junction unmatched. Germline CDR1 reads SGHRS; CDR2 reads YFSETQ. The CDR3 is 14 residues long. The chain's CDR3 is CASSWDRGGNTIYF. The CDR3, as DNA: TGCGCCAGCAGCTGGGACAGGGGTGGAAACACCATATATTTT.

This clonotype was seen more than once but under ten times. The chain uses TRBV19 and TRBJ1-2, with unresolved D. The CDR3 covers 14 residues. The V and J ends lost 3 bases and 1 base respectively, with 9 bases between them. Germline V gene lookup returns CDR1 LNHDA and CDR2 SQIVND (reference sequence). CDR3 DNA: TGTGCCAGTAGTATTCGATGGATTAACTATGGCTACACCTTC. Residues: CASSIRWINYGYTF.

The V call is TRBV4-2, the J call TRBJ2-5, with 12 nucleotides matching TRBD2. Germline V CDR1 and CDR2: LGHNA, YNFKEQ. CDR3 length: 17 residues. J gave up 3 bases and V 3 bases, and 8 bases lay outside the gene matches. The CDR3 DNA reads as TGTGCCAGCAGCCAGGCCGCACTAGCGGGGGGAGAAGAGACCCAGTACTTC. Amino acid sequence: CASSQAALAGGEETQYF.

The chain employs TRBV6-2 or TRBV6-3 and TRBJ1-1; D ambiguous. The CDR3 length is 12 residues. The V end lost 6 bases, the J end lost 5 bases, and 10 bases lay between the germline ends. Germline V gene lookup returns CDR1 MNHEY and CDR2 SVGEGT. The CDR3 nucleotides are TGTGCCAGCAGCCGCGCGAGGACTGAAGCTTTCTTT. It translates to CASSRARTEAFF.

This clonotype was seen more than once but under ten times. This chain uses TRBV4-1 with TRBJ2-4, with TRBD2 identical over 11 bases. The CDR3 consists of 17 residues. The J segment lost 1 base and the V segment lost 4 bases, leaving 6 bases of the junction unmatched. Per the germline V gene, CDR1 is MGHRA and CDR2 is YSYEKL. In nucleotides, the CDR3 is TGCGCCAGCAGCCGGGCTAGCGGGGGGTACGCCAAAAACATTCAGTACTTC. As protein: CASSRASGGYAKNIQYF.

The rearrangement joins TRBV6-1 to TRBJ1-2; 7 positions match TRBD1. The length of the CDR3 is 13 residues. Germline assignment: CDR1 MNHNS and CDR2 SASEGT. Trimming at V came to 8 bases and at J to 2 bases, leaving 5 bases not matched to a gene. This chain's CDR3 is CASRRGVNYGYTF. The CDR3, as DNA: TGTGCCAGCCGCAGGGGGGTCAACTATGGCTACACCTTC.

This clonotype has more than one count but fewer than ten. The rearrangement joins TRBV12-3 or TRBV12-4 to TRBJ2-1; TRBD1 matches 8 bases. The CDR3 totals 15 residues. After removal of 5 bases from V and 5 bases from J, the junction contained 8 bases not matched to a gene. Here the CDR3 reads CASSPDRATHNEQFF. The CDR3 DNA is TGTGCCAGCAGTCCGGACAGGGCGACCCACAATGAGCAGTTCTTC.